Described below is a single TCR beta chain sequence and its context. Its antigen remains unknown. The data were obtained in a study of blood T cells in healthy people across ages. With V trimmed by 6 bases and J by 7 bases, 6 bases remained unmatched. Germline V gene lookup returns CDR1 SGHAT and CDR2 FQNNGV. The CDR3 spans 14 residues. A second PCR, run for about 7 to 11 cycles, used a sample-barcoded 5' primer plus a J-beta primer mix. With 12 random nucleotides, a template-switch adaptor tagged each individual cDNA molecule. Each CDR3 protein is one row after TCRdb ran MiXCR on the 5' RACE reads. The data contain fewer than 650,000 distinct CDR3 sequences, around a quarter of them singletons. General study points: PBMCs went unsorted, and a conclusive naive versus antigen-experienced comparison was therefore prevented. Donor CMV status was unknown, possibly confounding expanded clonotype changes.

These data are also associated with another study on T cells of mothers and their children. As that study records: Every microgram of extracted RNA entered cDNA synthesis, 1.5 ug per 15 ul.

V is TRBV11-2 and J is TRBJ2-5, with 12 bases lining up with TRBD2. The receptor's source is a boy younger than 10 in good health. Sequencing was performed on blood. The CDR3 nucleotides read TGTGCCAGCAGTCCAGGACTAGCGGGATCGACCCAGTACTTC. It specifies CASSPGLAGSTQYF.